Included here is one T cell receptor (beta chain) sequence, with context. The sample originates from a study of blood T cell repertoires in COVID-19. Study in general: T cells, B-cell-depleted T cells, or PBMCs provided the cDNA or gDNA that served as material.

Ages ranged from roughly 18 to 100 years, with residence in 20 to 30 US areas. The V gene's germline CDR1 is SGHKS and CDR2 YYEKEE (reference sequence). CDR3 length: 13 residues. Trimming cost V 0 bases and J 5 bases, with 9 bases left between them. Using immunoSEQ multiplex PCR, the repertoire was profiled, and TCRdb retains in-frame clones only, with some absent. The data show a few hundred thousand clones, approximately 83% seen once. Source material: PBMCs or T cells enriched from blood (not recorded which). This receptor was obtained from a man aged 25 to 40 who had recovered from COVID-19. The chain recombines TRBV5-5 with TRBJ2-7; tentatively, D is TRBD1 (5 bases). CDR3 sequence: CASSLDRTHEQYF. The CDR3 region has the DNA TGTGCCAGCAGCTTGGACAGGACCCACGAGCAGTACTTC.